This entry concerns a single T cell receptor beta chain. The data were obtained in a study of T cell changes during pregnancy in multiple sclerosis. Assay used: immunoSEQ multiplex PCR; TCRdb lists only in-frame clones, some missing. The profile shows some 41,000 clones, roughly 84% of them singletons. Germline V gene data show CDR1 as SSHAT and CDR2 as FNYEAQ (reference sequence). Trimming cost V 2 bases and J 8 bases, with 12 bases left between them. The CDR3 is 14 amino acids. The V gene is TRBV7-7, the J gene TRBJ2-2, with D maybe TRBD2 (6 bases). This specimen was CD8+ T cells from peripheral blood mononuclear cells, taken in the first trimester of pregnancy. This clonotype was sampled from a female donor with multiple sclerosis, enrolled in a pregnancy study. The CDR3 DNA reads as TGTGCCAGCAGCTTAAGACTAGTGAGGGGGGAGCTGTTTTTT. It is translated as CASSLRLVRGELFF.